This paragraph reports one T cell receptor beta chain. The germline gene is not matched at one end of the junction; a read error may be the cause. The same CDR3 can be traced to other DNA sequences in this sample. The data are from a study of beta chain features in type 1 diabetes. cDNA synthesis used the whole RNA isolate, giving expressed TCRB sequences. Deep immunoSEQ sequencing covered naive, central memory and regulatory T cell samples. Sequencing used immunoSEQ multiplex PCR; TCRdb keeps in-frame clones, though not all of them. The sample yields 300,000 to 350,000 clones, 6.5% to 10% seen once. The CDR3 is 15 residues long. CDR1 is SGHNT, CDR2 YYREEE, per germline (reference sequence).

The chain is built from TRBV5-4 and TRBJ2-4; D possibly matches TRBD1 or TRBD2 (5 bases each). The sample consisted of central memory CD4+ T cells from blood. The sequence was collected from a woman aged 18-29 years in good health. Here the CDR3 reads CASSQDLPGRNIQYF. As DNA, the CDR3 is TGCGCCAGCAGCCAAGATCTCCCGGGGCGAAACATTCAGTACTTC.